A selection of T cell receptor beta chains follows, all from one sample in a study of a mutant IDH1 vaccine in newly diagnosed glioma. The assay was immunoSEQ multiplex PCR, and TCRdb's table has in-frame clones only and misses some. The profile shows about 59,000 clones, about 87% of them singletons. Their specific antigens are unknown. The sample here was PBMCs, taken from a glioma patient whose treatment included an IDH1 peptide vaccine. The receptors come from a woman in her thirties or forties with glioma. The CDR3 runs from the conserved cysteine through the conserved F or W. The D gene is left open where the match is weak. Size values are once, few and many counts, or a class for expanded clones, and some rows have none.

J,V,D,size,DNA,CDR3
TRBJ2-3,TRBV2,TRBD2,-,TGTGCCAGCAGTCCAACTAGCGGGAGGAACACAGATACGCAGTATTTT,CASSPTSGRNTDTQYF
TRBJ2-7,TRBV7-6,TRBD1,-,TGTGCCAGCAGCTTGGCCTCCGGGACAGGGGGGATCCCTTCCTACGAGCAGTACTTC,CASSLASGTGGIPSYEQYF
TRBJ2-1,TRBV19,-,few,TGTGCCAGCCAGGACACCGGGGTCTACAATGAGCAGTTCTTC,CASQDTGVYNEQFF
TRBJ1-1,TRBV11-2,-,few,TGTGCCAGCAGGCATATCTTTCGGGACACTGAAGCTTTCTTT,CASRHIFRDTEAFF
TRBJ2-3,TRBV19,-,-,TGTGCCAGTAGTCTGTGGGATACGCAGTATTTT,CASSLWDTQYF
TRBJ2-5,TRBV5-4,TRBD2,-,TGTGCCAGCAGCTCCTTAGCGGGAGGGGCACTCCAAGAGACCCAGTACTTC,CASSSLAGGALQETQYF
TRBJ2-3,TRBV5-4,-,-,TGTGCCAGCAGCTTACAGGGTAAGGCAGATACGCAGTATTTT,CASSLQGKADTQYF
TRBJ2-7,TRBV6-1,TRBD2,once,TGTGCCAGCAGTGAAGGACTAGCGGAGTCCTACGAGCAGTACTTC,CASSEGLAESYEQYF
TRBJ1-2,TRBV7-2,-,-,TGTGCCAGCAGCTTAGTGGGGCAGCGGGGCCCCTATGGCTACACCTTC,CASSLVGQRGPYGYTF
TRBJ2-7,TRBV10-3,TRBD1,-,TGTGCCATCAGTAACCTCCGGGACAGGGGGGCCGAGCAGTACTTC,CAISNLRDRGAEQYF
TRBJ2-3,TRBV5-1,TRBD1,once,TGCGCCAGCAGCTCTCCCCAGGGGACAGGGGGCACAGATACGCAGTATTTT,CASSSPQGTGGTDTQYF
TRBJ1-1,TRBV5-1,-,-,TGCGCCAGCAGCTTGGGGGCCGGATGGACTGAAGCTTTCTTT,CASSLGAGWTEAFF
TRBJ1-1,TRBV28,-,-,TGTGCCAGCAGTTTTAGGGCAGGGGCGAACACTGAAGCTTTCTTT,CASSFRAGANTEAFF
TRBJ2-1,TRBV23-1,TRBD2,-,TGCGCCAGCAGTCAACTGAGACTAGCGGGAGAAGATTGGACTGAGCAGTTCTTC,CASSQLRLAGEDWTEQFF
TRBJ1-3,TRBV29-1,-,-,TGCAGCGTTGTTAGGGGTCCCTCTGGAAACACCATATATTTT,CSVVRGPSGNTIYF
TRBJ2-3,TRBV29-1,TRBD2,-,TGCAGCGTTGAAGATCTAGCGGGCACAGATACGCAGTATTTT,CSVEDLAGTDTQYF
TRBJ2-7,TRBV6-5,TRBD1,-,TGTGCCAGCAGGACAGGGATAAGCTCCTACGAGCAGTACTTC,CASRTGISSYEQYF
TRBJ1-6,TRBV2,-,-,TGTGCCAGCAGTAAAAACGGAGGAGGTAATTCACCCCTCCACTTT,CASSKNGGGNSPLHF
TRBJ2-3,TRBV9,-,-,TGTGCCACCCGCTCGCAATACAAGGCAGATACGCAGTATTTT,CATRSQYKADTQYF
TRBJ1-5,TRBV4-3,-,-,TGCGCCAGCAGCCAAGAGGGGTATAGTAAGCCCCAGCATTTT,CASSQEGYSKPQHF
TRBJ2-2,TRBV9,-,-,TGTGCCAGCGGCCCCGACACCGGGGAGCTGTTTTTT,CASGPDTGELFF
TRBJ2-7,TRBV9,-,once,TGTGCCAGCAGCGCCGGGGGACTTCGGGAGCAGTACTTC,CASSAGGLREQYF
TRBJ2-1,TRBV27,-,once,TGTGCCAGCAGTTTATTGAGAAGCGGGTACAATGAGCAGTTCTTC,CASSLLRSGYNEQFF
TRBJ2-7,TRBV14,-,-,TGTGCCAGCAGCCAAGATATTTCAGGGGCGGTCTACGAGCAGTACTTC,CASSQDISGAVYEQYF
TRBJ2-3,TRBV5-4,-,once,TGTGCCAGCAGGTCCGGGACTTTCACAGATACGCAGTATTTT,CASRSGTFTDTQYF